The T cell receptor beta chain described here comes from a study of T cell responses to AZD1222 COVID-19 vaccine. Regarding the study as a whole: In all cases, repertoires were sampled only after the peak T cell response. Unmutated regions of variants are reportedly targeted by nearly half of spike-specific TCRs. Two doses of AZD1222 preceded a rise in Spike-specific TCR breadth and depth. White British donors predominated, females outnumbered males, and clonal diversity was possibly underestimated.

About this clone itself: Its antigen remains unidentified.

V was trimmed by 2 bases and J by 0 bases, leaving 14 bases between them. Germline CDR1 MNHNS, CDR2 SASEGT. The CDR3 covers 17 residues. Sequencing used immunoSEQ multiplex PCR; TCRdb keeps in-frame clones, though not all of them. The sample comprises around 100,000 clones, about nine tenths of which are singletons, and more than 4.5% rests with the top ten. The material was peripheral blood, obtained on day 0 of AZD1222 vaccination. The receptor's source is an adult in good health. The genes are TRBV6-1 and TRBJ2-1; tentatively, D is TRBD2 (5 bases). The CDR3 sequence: CASSETEAVSSYNEQFF. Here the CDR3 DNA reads TGTGCCAGCAGTGAAACCGAAGCGGTTAGCTCCTACAATGAGCAGTTCTTC.